One and the same sample provided the 26 T cell receptor beta chains below, sequenced in a study of blood T cell repertoires in COVID-19. The table came from immunoSEQ multiplex PCR; TCRdb's copy has only in-frame clones and leaves some out. The sample lists some 100,000 clones; around nine tenths were seen once. Sequenced material: peripheral blood. All receptors derive from a man aged 45-65 years with acute or convalescent COVID-19.

The J gene is TRBJ2-2, the V gene TRBV4-1; possibly TRBD1 for D (6 bases). This CDR3 has 14 residues. CDR1 MGHRA and CDR2 YSYEKL come from the germline V gene. V shed 3 bases and J shed 6 bases, with 11 bases lying between them. The CDR3 loop is CASSHPQGSGELFF. As DNA, the CDR3 is TGCGCCAGCAGCCATCCTCAGGGGTCCGGGGAGCTGTTTTTT.

With respect to this clone: Germline and junction disagree at one end, which may indicate a read error. This chain joins TRBV4-1 and TRBJ2-7; 9 nucleotides agree with TRBD1. In germline, CDR1 is MGHRA, CDR2 YSYEKL. This CDR3 region has 15 residues. CDR3 protein: CTSSLSRDRDYEQYF. The DNA for the CDR3 is TGCACCAGCAGCCTCAGCCGGGACAGGGACTACGAGCAGTACTTC.

V gene TRBV10-3 combines with J gene TRBJ2-2; 12 bases match TRBD1. With 4 bases clipped from V and 3 bases from J, the junction kept 3 bases outside the gene matches. The CDR3 totals 16 residues. Germline CDR1 ENHRY, CDR2 SYGVKD. Here the CDR3 reads CAISAGTGGDTGELFF. CDR3 in DNA: TGTGCCATCAGTGCCGGGACAGGGGGCGACACCGGGGAGCTGTTTTTT.

This clone showed up just once. The chain is built from TRBV6-5 and TRBJ1-1; a weak D match, TRBD1 (6 bases). The V gene's germline CDR1 is MNHEY and CDR2 SVGAGI. Trimming shortened V by 8 bases and J by 3 bases, and 16 bases separated the two germline ends. There are 14 residues in the CDR3. This CDR3 reads CASWDTRQDTEAFF. In DNA, the CDR3 is TGTGCCAGCTGGGACACCCGTCAGGACACTGAAGCTTTCTTT.

In this sample, this clone turned up once. This chain joins TRBV10-3 and TRBJ1-2, with D tentatively TRBD1 (6 bases). Trimming shortened V by 5 bases and J by 3 bases, and 10 bases separated the two germline ends. Germline values: CDR1 ENHRY, CDR2 SYGVKD. The CDR3 consists of 13 residues. CDR3 protein: CAISLRTDYGYTF. The DNA of the CDR3 is TGTGCCATCAGTCTCAGGACAGACTATGGCTACACCTTC.

The rearrangement links TRBV24-1 to TRBJ1-1; 8 bases are shared with TRBD1. Germline V lookup: CDR1 KGHDR, CDR2 SFDVKD. The CDR3 sequence is 15 residues long. Trimming removed 4 bases from V and 0 bases from J; junction bases left unmatched: 3. As DNA, the CDR3 is TGTGCCACCAGTGACTCGGGACAGGTGAACACTGAAGCTTTCTTT. It is translated as CATSDSGQVNTEAFF.

J is TRBJ2-7 and V is TRBV7-2; TRBD2 is a possible D gene (5 bases). Germline V gene data show CDR1 as SGHTA and CDR2 as FQGNSA. V dropped 0 bases and J dropped 2 bases, with 5 bases sitting between them. This CDR3 contains 13 residues. The DNA of the CDR3 is TGTGCCAGCAGCTTAGCGGGAGCCTACGAGCAGTACTTC. It is translated as CASSLAGAYEQYF.

The rearrangement joins TRBV5-1 to TRBJ1-2, with TRBD1 matching 8 bases. The CDR3 is 14 residues long. J was trimmed by 6 bases and V by 0 bases; bases with no gene match: 4. Germline values: CDR1 SGHRS, CDR2 YFSETQ. CDR3 sequence (DNA): TGCGCCAGCAGCTTGGGGGGACAGGAGGATGGCTACACCTTC. Its translation: CASSLGGQEDGYTF.

This chain joins TRBV5-6 and TRBJ2-6; weak D call: TRBD2 (5 bases). The CDR3 totals 15 residues. The germline V and J ends were trimmed by 2 bases and 4 bases, with 10 bases remaining between them. Germline assignment: CDR1 SGHDT and CDR2 YYEEEE. The CDR3 nucleotides read TGTGCCAGCAGCTTCTTACGGAGGGGGGCCAACGTCCTGACTTTC. It specifies CASSFLRRGANVLTF.

J is TRBJ1-4 and V is TRBV27, with 8 bases identical to TRBD1. With V trimmed by 6 bases and J by 8 bases, 11 bases remained unmatched. Germline values: CDR1 MNHEY, CDR2 SMNVEV (reference sequence). CDR3 length: 15 residues. The CDR3 sequence is CASRVRGPVGEKLFF. In DNA, the CDR3 is TGTGCCAGCAGGGTCAGGGGGCCAGTTGGAGAAAAACTGTTTTTT.

This chain joins TRBV15 and TRBJ2-7, with D perhaps TRBD2 (6 bases). Looked up from germline, CDR1 is LNHNV and CDR2 is YYDKDF (reference sequence). The CDR3 sequence is 14 residues long. Trimming took 2 bases from V and 5 from J, leaving 13 bases between them. CDR3 in amino acids: CATSRRLDPDEQYF. The DNA for the CDR3 is TGTGCCACCAGCAGAAGACTAGATCCGGACGAGCAGTACTTC.

V and J are TRBV18 and TRBJ1-6; weak D call: TRBD1 (5 bases). The CDR3 runs to 14 residues. V was shortened by 2 bases and J by 5 bases, with 7 bases between the two germline ends. The germline V gene has CDR1 KGHSH and CDR2 LQKENI. Here the CDR3 DNA reads TGTGCCAGCTCACCAGTGACAGATAATTCACCCCTCCACTTT. Translated: CASSPVTDNSPLHF.

This chain joins TRBV11-2 and TRBJ2-7, with D possibly TRBD1 on 5 matching bases. Germline lookup yields CDR1 SGHAT and CDR2 FQNNGV. The CDR3 spans 13 residues. V lost 1 base and J 3 bases, leaving 7 bases between the germline ends. The CDR3 DNA is TGTGCCAGCAGCTTAGCCAGGGTCTACGAGCAGTACTTC. Residues: CASSLARVYEQYF.

The rearrangement uses TRBV21-1 and TRBJ1-1; the table's D gene call, TRBD1, was not cross checked with the DNA. TRBV21-1 is an annotated pseudogene. This CDR3 is 16 amino acids long. The CDR3 is CASSKGQGLGDTEAFF. The CDR3 DNA follows: TGTGCCAGCAGCAAAGGACAGGGTCTGGGAGACACTGAAGCTTTCTTT.

The chain carries TRBV27 and TRBJ1-2; D unresolved. CDR1 MNHEY and CDR2 SMNVEV come from the germline V gene (reference sequence). The CDR3 is 16 amino acids. V was shortened by 6 bases and J by 2 bases, with 19 bases between the two germline ends. The CDR3 coding sequence is TGTGCCAGCAGCCCTAACCCGGTACTGAAAAACTATGGCTACACCTTC. As protein: CASSPNPVLKNYGYTF.

The genes are TRBV11-2 and TRBJ2-5, with 10 bases lining up with TRBD2. With 5 bases clipped from V and 2 bases from J, the junction kept 5 bases outside the gene matches. The CDR3 spans 15 residues. Germline values: CDR1 SGHAT, CDR2 FQNNGV. This CDR3 reads CASSRGTSAQETQYF. In nucleotides, the CDR3 is TGTGCCAGCAGCCGAGGGACTAGCGCGCAAGAGACCCAGTACTTC.

The chain links TRBV6-5 to TRBJ2-7; a weak D match, TRBD1 (5 bases). The CDR3 has 13 amino acids. Germline V gene sequence: CDR1 MNHEY, CDR2 SVGAGI. Trimming took 2 bases from V and 1 from J, leaving 6 bases between them. CDR3 DNA: TGTGCCAGCAGTTACGGGGCGTCCTACGAGCAGTACTTC. As protein: CASSYGASYEQYF.

This clone was seen just once. The chain is built from TRBV29-1 and TRBJ2-3; D gene unclear. With 5 bases removed from V and 0 bases from J, the gap between germline ends came to 12 bases. This CDR3 contains 14 residues. CDR1 and CDR2 (germline): SQVTM, ANQGSEA. Written as DNA, the CDR3 is TGCAGCGTTTTGGGCCATCAAAGCACAGATACGCAGTATTTT. It specifies CSVLGHQSTDTQYF.

The chain joins TRBV2 to TRBJ2-7; D is possibly TRBD1 (7 bases). In germline, CDR1 is SNHLY, CDR2 FYNNEI. V lost 5 bases to trimming and J lost 0 bases, with 26 bases between them. CDR3 size: 19 residues. CDR3 sequence: CASSPTGTVGLMSSYEQYF. The CDR3 DNA reads as TGTGCCAGCAGTCCCACCGGGACAGTAGGACTAATGAGCTCCTACGAGCAGTACTTC.

The V call is TRBV5-1, the J call TRBJ2-3; perhaps TRBD1 as D (6 bases). Germline CDR1 and CDR2: SGHRS and YFSETQ. Trimming took off 3 bases at V and 3 bases at J, with 11 bases between the two ends. This CDR3 spans 14 amino acids. The CDR3 nucleotides are TGCGCCAGCAGCTCCCAACAGGGAACAGATACGCAGTATTTT. It codes for CASSSQQGTDTQYF.

The genes are TRBV19 and TRBJ2-5, with 8 bases aligning to TRBD1. This CDR3 region has 15 residues. Germline V gene sequence: CDR1 LNHDA, CDR2 SQIVND (reference sequence). Trimming cost V 5 bases and J 2 bases; bases outside gene matches: 7. The CDR3 loop is CASSQAGTGQETQYF. The CDR3 DNA sequence: TGTGCCAGTAGTCAGGCTGGGACAGGACAAGAGACCCAGTACTTC.

This rearrangement joins TRBV6-5 to TRBJ1-3; D is unresolved. The V and J ends lost 0 bases and 4 bases respectively, with 10 bases between them. Germline CDR1 and CDR2: MNHEY and SVGAGI. The CDR3 contains 15 residues. CDR3 amino acids: CASSYSEASGNTIYF. The CDR3 coding sequence is TGTGCCAGCAGTTACTCGGAGGCATCGGGAAACACCATATATTTT.

The rearrangement uses TRBV24-1 and TRBJ1-2; D may be TRBD1 (6 bases). The V and J ends lost 9 bases and 1 base respectively, with 11 bases between them. The CDR3 consists of 13 residues. Germline loops: CDR1 KGHDR, CDR2 SFDVKD. CDR3 DNA: TGTGCCACCGGGGGGGGCAGTAACTATGGCTACACCTTC. It specifies CATGGGSNYGYTF.

The gene calls are TRBV11-3 and TRBJ2-1, with 11 bases lining up with TRBD2. The CDR3 sequence is 12 residues long. Germline V gene data show CDR1 as SGHNT and CDR2 as YENEEA. V shed 5 bases and J 14 bases; nucleotides not matched to a gene: 5. Here the CDR3 DNA reads TGTGCCAGCAGCGGACCGGGACTAGCGGAGTTCTTC. It encodes CASSGPGLAEFF.

The CDR3 coding sequence is TGCAGCTTCGGTAGAATTTCGAACACTGAAGCTTTCTTT. It specifies CSFGRISNTEAFF. The V call is TRBV29-1, the J call TRBJ1-1; D not certain. V lost 8 bases and J lost 1, with 14 bases in between. The CDR3 totals 13 residues. Germline V gives CDR1 SQVTM, CDR2 ANQGSEA.

The J gene is TRBJ2-5, the V gene TRBV19, with 9 bases identical to TRBD2. The CDR3 runs 14 residues. V was pared by 7 bases and J by 3 bases, with 6 bases of the junction left unmatched. CDR1 is LNHDA, CDR2 SQIVND, per germline (reference sequence). This CDR3 reads CASTGGRVEETQYF. CDR3 nucleotide sequence: TGTGCCAGTACCGGCGGGAGGGTGGAAGAGACCCAGTACTTC.